The sequence of this T cell receptor beta chain was determined in a study of blood T cell repertoires in COVID-19. Looking at the study overall: Donors in the United States, Italy and Spain gave samples during acute or convalescent COVID-19. In each case, the material was cDNA or gDNA derived from T cells, B-cell-depleted T cells, or PBMCs.

The germline V gene encodes CDR1 LNHDA and CDR2 SQIVND (reference sequence). V gave up 5 bases and J gave up 2 bases; unmatched junction bases: 8. The CDR3 runs to 16 residues. Per the authors' pipeline: Quantification of nucleated cells was approximated via reference gene primer amplification. The assay was immunoSEQ multiplex PCR, and TCRdb's table has in-frame clones only and misses some. That table furnishes V, J and clone size, whereas the DNA furnished D and trimming. The data show approximately 290,000 clones, roughly 90% seen once. This chain connects TRBV19 to TRBJ1-1; 10 nucleotides line up with TRBD1. Material: peripheral blood. The clonotype originates from a woman aged 55-69 years with acute or convalescent COVID-19. CDR3 DNA: TGTGCCAGTAGTGGCCCGGGACAGGGGACAAACACTGAAGCTTTCTTT. It yields the protein CASSGPGQGTNTEAFF.